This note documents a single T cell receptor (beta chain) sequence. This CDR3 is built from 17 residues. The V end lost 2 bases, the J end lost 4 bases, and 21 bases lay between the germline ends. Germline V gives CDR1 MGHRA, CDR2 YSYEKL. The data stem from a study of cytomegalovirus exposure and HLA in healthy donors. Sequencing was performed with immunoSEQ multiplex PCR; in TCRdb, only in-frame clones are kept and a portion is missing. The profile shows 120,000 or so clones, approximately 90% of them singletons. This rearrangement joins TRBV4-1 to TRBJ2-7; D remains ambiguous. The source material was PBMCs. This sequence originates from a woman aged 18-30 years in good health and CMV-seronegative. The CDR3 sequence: CASSQLNRDGSLYEQYF. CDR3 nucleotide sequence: TGCGCCAGCAGCCAACTAAACCGAGACGGGTCCCTATACGAGCAGTACTTC.